This T cell receptor (beta chain) was found in a study of cytomegalovirus exposure and HLA in healthy donors. Study context: Among about 179 million T cells, an earlier analysis found roughly 100 million unique TCR beta sequences. A data release that came early held roughly 85 million unique TCRs from HLA-typed donors. Study-wide findings and caveats: Trimming of TCR beta V- and J-genes showed a link, identified in a later analysis, to a missense DCLRE1C variant. The listing of roughly 160 TCR beta chains classed them as cytomegalovirus-associated.

The PCR was carried out with 60 Vbeta primers and 13 Jbeta primers. The assay was immunoSEQ multiplex PCR, and TCRdb's table has in-frame clones only and misses some. Of around 190,000 clones listed, 65% to 85% are singletons. With 4 bases removed from V and 5 bases from J, the gap between germline ends came to 11 bases. Germline V CDR1 and CDR2: LGHNA, YSLEER. There are 13 residues in the CDR3. This clone has just a few counts. Its antigen is undetermined. The chain recombines TRBV4-3 with TRBJ2-5; tentative D call: TRBD2 (5 bases). The TCR originated in a man aged 55-75 years in good health and CMV-seronegative. The specimen sequenced was PBMCs. CDR3 coding DNA: TGCGCCAGCAGCCCTTCTGAGGGTGAGACCCAGTACTTC. Encoded protein: CASSPSEGETQYF.